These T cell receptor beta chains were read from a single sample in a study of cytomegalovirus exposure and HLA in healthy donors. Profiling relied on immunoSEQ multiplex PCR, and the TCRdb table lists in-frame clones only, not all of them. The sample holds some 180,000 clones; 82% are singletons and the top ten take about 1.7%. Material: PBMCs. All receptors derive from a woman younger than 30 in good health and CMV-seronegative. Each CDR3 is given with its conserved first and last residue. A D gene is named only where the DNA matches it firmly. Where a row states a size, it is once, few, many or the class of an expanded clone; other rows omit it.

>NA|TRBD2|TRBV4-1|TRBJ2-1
TGCGCCAGCAGCACACTGACTAGCGTAGGGAATGAGCAGTTCTTC
CASSTLTSVGNEQFF
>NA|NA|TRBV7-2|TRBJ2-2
TGTGCCAGCAGCTTGCGAGGGGAGCTGTTTTTT
CASSLRGELFF
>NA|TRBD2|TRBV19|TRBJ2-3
TGTGCCAGTAGTAGACTAGCGGGAGCGGCGAATACGCAGTATTTT
CASSRLAGAANTQYF
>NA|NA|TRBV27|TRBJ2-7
TGTGCCAGCAGTTTATCGGGCATCCCCTACGAGCAGTACTTC
CASSLSGIPYEQYF
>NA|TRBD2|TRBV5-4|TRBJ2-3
TGTGCCAGCAGCCAACAAGCTAGCGGGAGGGTGGATACGCAGTATTTT
CASSQQASGRVDTQYF
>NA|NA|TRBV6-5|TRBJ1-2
TGTGCCAGCAGTTACTCGAGAGATGCTAACTATGGCTACACCTTC
CASSYSRDANYGYTF
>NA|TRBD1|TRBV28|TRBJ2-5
TGTGCCAGCAGTTTATCCGTAACAGGGGAACAAGAGACCCAGTACTTC
CASSLSVTGEQETQYF
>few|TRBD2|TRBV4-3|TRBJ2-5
TGCGCCAGCAGCCCATTTCTGACCCTAGCGGGTGCGGGAGAGACCCAGTACTTC
CASSPFLTLAGAGETQYF
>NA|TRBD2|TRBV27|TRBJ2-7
TGTGCCATAGGGACTAGCGGGAACTCCTACGAGCAGTACTTC
CAIGTSGNSYEQYF
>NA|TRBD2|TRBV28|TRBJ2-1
TGTGCCAGCAGTTCGACTAGCGGGATTGAGCAGTTCTTC
CASSSTSGIEQFF
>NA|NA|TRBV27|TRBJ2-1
TGTGCCAGCAGGTACGAGGTCTCCTACAATGAGCAGTTCTTC
CASRYEVSYNEQFF
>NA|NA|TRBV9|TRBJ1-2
TGTGCCAGCAGCACCCTGAAAGGTAGAGGGGACTACTATGGCTACACCTTC
CASSTLKGRGDYYGYTF
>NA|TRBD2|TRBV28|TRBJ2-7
TGTGCCAGCAGTTTTAACGGCGGGAGTGTTTACGAGCAGTACTTC
CASSFNGGSVYEQYF
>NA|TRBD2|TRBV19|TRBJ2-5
TGTGCCAGAAACGCCAGCGGGAGCGGAGAGACCCAGTACTTC
CARNASGSGETQYF
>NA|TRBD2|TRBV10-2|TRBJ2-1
TGCGCCAGCAGTGAGTTCCTACTAGCGGGGGCCTACAATGAGCAGTTCTTC
CASSEFLLAGAYNEQFF
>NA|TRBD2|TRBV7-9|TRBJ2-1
TGTGCCAGCAGCTTAAAAGGTATCGCGGGGGGAGCGGATGAGCAGTTCTTC
CASSLKGIAGGADEQFF
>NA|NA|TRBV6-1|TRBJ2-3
TGTGCCAGCAGTGAAGCTGGGCAGATACTCACAGATACGCAGTATTTT
CASSEAGQILTDTQYF
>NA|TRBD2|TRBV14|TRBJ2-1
TGTGCCAGCAGCCCGCTAGCGGGACAACAACGAGAATACAATGAGCAGTTCTTC
CASSPLAGQQREYNEQFF
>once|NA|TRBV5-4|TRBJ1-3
TGTGCCAGCAGCTTGGGCGGGACGGAGGCCTCTGGAAACACCATATATTTT
CASSLGGTEASGNTIYF
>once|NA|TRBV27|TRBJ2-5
TGTGCCAGCAGTTCCCCCGGGGGAGAGGAGACCCAGTACTTC
CASSSPGGEETQYF
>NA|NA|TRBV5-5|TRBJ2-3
TGTGCCAGCAGCTTGAAGTTTGCGGGACCGAGCACAGATACGCAGTATTTT
CASSLKFAGPSTDTQYF
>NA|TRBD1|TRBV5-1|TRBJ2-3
TGCGCCAGCAGCCCTCAACGGGGACAGGGCACAGATACGCAGTATTTT
CASSPQRGQGTDTQYF
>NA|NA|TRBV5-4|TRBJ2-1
TGTGCCAGCAGCCCGACAAGTAGCAATGAGCAGTTCTTC
CASSPTSSNEQFF
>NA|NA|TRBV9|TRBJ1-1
TGTGCCAGCAGCGAAACCGTGGGTGGGGGAGGCACTGAAGCTTTCTTT
CASSETVGGGGTEAFF
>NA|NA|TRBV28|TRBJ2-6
TGTGCCAGCAGTTTCGAATTAGGAGGGTCTGGGGCCAACGTCCTGACTTTC
CASSFELGGSGANVLTF
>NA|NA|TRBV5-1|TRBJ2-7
TGCGCCAGCAGCCCCGGGACATCCCACGAGCAGTACTTC
CASSPGTSHEQYF
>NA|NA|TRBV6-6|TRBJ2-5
TGTGCCAGCAGTGACTCCCTGCAAGAGACCCAGTACTTC
CASSDSLQETQYF
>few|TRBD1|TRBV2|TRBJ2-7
TGTGCCGGAAGGACAGGTCTTTACGAGCAGTACTTC
CAGRTGLYEQYF
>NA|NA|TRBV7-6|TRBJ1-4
TGTGCCAGCAGCGAGGGGGCTAATGAAAAACTGTTTTTT
CASSEGANEKLFF
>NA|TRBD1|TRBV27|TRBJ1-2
TGTGCCAGCAGTTTTACTTCGAGTCGGGACAGAAACTATGGCTACACCTTC
CASSFTSSRDRNYGYTF